This TCR beta chain was recorded in a study of metastatic and nonmetastatic thyroid tumors. V was pared by 3 bases and J by 3 bases, with 2 bases of the junction left unmatched. The CDR3 extends over 14 amino acids. The germline V gene has CDR1 SGHRS and CDR2 YFSETQ. Study conclusions and caveats: As reported, TCR beta diversity in blood and tumor was significantly higher in malignant thyroid tumors than in benign nodules.

The authors' processing: CDR3 was compared across clinicopathological groups, and the resulting differences were used to build a distant-metastasis classifier for papillary thyroid cancer. TCRdb re-clonotyped the PCR reads through MiXCR. Clone size and V and J calls follow TCRdb, not the original study. The repertoire holds about 38,000 clones, with roughly a quarter as singletons. Thyroid surgery was performed in patients who had received no treatment beforehand. Of note for this clone: As yet, its antigen is unknown.

The receptor's source is a female donor with papillary thyroid cancer or a benign thyroid nodule (not recorded which). Some clones in this sample may be carry-over from other donors' samples. The chain employs TRBV5-1 and TRBJ2-5, with 10 nucleotides matching TRBD2. The sample was blood. The CDR3 spells CASSSSGGKETQYF. CDR3 bases: TGCGCCAGCAGCTCTAGCGGGGGTAAAGAGACCCAGTACTTC.